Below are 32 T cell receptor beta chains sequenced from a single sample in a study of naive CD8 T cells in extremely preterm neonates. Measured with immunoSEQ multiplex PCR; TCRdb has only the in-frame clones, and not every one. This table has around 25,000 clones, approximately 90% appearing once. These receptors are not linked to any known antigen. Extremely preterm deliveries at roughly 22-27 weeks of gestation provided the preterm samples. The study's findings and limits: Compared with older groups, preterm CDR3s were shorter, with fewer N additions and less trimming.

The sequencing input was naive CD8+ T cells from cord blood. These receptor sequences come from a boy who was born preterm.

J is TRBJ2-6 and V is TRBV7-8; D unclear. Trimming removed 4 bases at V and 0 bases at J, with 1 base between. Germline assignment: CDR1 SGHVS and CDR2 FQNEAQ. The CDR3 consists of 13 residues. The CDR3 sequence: CASSSSGANVLTF. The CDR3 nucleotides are TGTGCCAGCAGCTCCTCTGGGGCCAACGTCCTGACTTTC. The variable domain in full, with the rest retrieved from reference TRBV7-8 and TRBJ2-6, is GAGVSQSPRYKVAKRGQDVALRCDPISGHVSLFWYQQALGQGPEFLTYFQNEAQLDKSGLPSDRFFAERPEGSVSTLKIQRTQQEDSAVYLCASSSSGANVLTFGAGSRLTVL.

The CDR3 loop reads CASSQEGNTIYF. CDR3 nucleotides: TGCGCCAGCAGCCAAGAGGGAAACACCATATATTTT. The chain employs TRBV4-1 and TRBJ1-3; D not certain. From germline, CDR1 is MGHRA and CDR2 YSYEKL. With 0 bases removed from V and 4 bases from J, the gap between germline ends came to 1 base. The CDR3 extends over 12 amino acids.

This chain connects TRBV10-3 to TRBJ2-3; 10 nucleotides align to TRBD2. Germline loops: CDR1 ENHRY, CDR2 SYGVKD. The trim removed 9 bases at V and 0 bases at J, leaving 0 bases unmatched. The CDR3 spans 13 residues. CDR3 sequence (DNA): TGTGCCATAGCGGGGGGGAGCACAGATACGCAGTATTTT. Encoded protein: CAIAGGSTDTQYF.

In DNA, the CDR3 is TGCGCCAGCAGCCAAGATGCGACAACCTATTCAACTAATGAAAAACTGTTTTTT. It encodes CASSQDATTYSTNEKLFF. The V and J genes are TRBV4-3 and TRBJ1-4; no reliable D call. Trimming pared 0 bases from V and 0 bases from J, leaving 14 bases between. This CDR3 comprises 18 residues. CDR1 is LGHNA, CDR2 YSLEER, per germline.

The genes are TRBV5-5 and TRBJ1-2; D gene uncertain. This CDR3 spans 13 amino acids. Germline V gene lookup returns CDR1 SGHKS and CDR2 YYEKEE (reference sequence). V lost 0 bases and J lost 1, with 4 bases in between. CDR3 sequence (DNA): TGTGCCAGCAGCTTGGCCAATAACTATGGCTACACCTTC. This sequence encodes CASSLANNYGYTF.

CDR3 protein: CASSLGGRNTEAFF. The CDR3 DNA reads as TGTGCCAGCAGCTTAGGAGGCCGGAACACTGAAGCTTTCTTT. This chain links TRBV13 with TRBJ1-1; D remains unclear. The germline V gene encodes CDR1 PRHDT and CDR2 FYEKMQ (reference sequence). Between the trimmed V and J ends, which lost 0 bases and 1 base, there was a span of 6 bases. CDR3 length: 14 amino acids. Full variable domain (outside the CDR3, taken from reference TRBV13 and TRBJ1-1): AAGVIQSPRHLIKEKRETATLKCYPIPRHDTVYWYQQGPGQDPQFLISFYEKMQSDKGSIPDRFSAQQFSDYHSELNMSSLELGDSALYFCASSLGGRNTEAFFGQGTRLTVV.

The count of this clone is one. The CDR3 here is CASSLHYGYTF. The DNA of the CDR3 is TGTGCCAGCAGCTTACACTATGGCTACACCTTC. V gene TRBV11-2 combines with J gene TRBJ1-2; D ambiguous. V shed 2 bases and J shed 3 bases, with 1 base lying between them. The CDR3 runs 11 residues. CDR1 SGHAT and CDR2 FQNNGV come from the germline V gene.

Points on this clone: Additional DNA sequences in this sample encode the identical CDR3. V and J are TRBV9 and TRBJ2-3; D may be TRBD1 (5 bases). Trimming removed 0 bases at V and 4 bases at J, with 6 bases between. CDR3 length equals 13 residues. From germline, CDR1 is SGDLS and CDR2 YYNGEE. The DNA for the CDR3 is TGTGCCAGCAGCGTAGGGGGCGCAGATACGCAGTATTTT. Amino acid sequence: CASSVGGADTQYF.

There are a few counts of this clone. The CDR3 DNA reads TGCGCCAGCAGCTTGGGGAGCAATCAGCCCCAGCATTTT. Encoded protein: CASSLGSNQPQHF. This rearrangement joins TRBV5-1 to TRBJ1-5; no reliable D call. V gave up 0 bases and J gave up 1 base, with 2 bases separating them. CDR1 is SGHRS and CDR2 is YFSETQ in the germline V gene. The CDR3 extends over 13 amino acids.

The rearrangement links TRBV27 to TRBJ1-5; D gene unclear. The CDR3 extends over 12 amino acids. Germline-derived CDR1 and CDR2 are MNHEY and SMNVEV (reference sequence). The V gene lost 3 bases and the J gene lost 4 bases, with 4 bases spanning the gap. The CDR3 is CASSLTNQPQHF. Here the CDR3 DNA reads TGTGCCAGCAGTTTGACAAATCAGCCCCAGCATTTT.

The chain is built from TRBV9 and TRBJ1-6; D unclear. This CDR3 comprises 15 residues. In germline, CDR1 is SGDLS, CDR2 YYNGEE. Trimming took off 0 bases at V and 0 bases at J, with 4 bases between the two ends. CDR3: CASSVGDSYNSPLHF. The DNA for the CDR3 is TGTGCCAGCAGCGTAGGGGACTCCTATAATTCACCCCTCCACTTT.

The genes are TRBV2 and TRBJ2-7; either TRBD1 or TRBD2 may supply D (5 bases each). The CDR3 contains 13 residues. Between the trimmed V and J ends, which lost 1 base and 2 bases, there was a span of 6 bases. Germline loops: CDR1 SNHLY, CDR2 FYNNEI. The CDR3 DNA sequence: TGTGCCAGCAGTGAAGGGGGGACCTACGAGCAGTACTTC. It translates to CASSEGGTYEQYF.

The CDR3 spells CASSQGGAEKLFF. CDR3 DNA: TGTGCCAGCAGCCAAGGGGGCGCAGAAAAACTGTTTTTT. The rearrangement uses TRBV4-2 and TRBJ1-4; D is possibly TRBD1 (5 bases). CDR1 is LGHNA, CDR2 YNFKEQ, per germline. V shed 1 base and J shed 8 bases, with 8 bases lying between them. CDR3 length: 13 residues.

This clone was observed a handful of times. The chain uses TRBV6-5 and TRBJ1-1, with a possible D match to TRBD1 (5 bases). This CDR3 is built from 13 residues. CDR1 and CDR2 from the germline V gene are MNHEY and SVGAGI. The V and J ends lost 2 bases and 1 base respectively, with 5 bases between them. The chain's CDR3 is CASSYGQNTEAFF. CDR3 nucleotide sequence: TGTGCCAGCAGTTACGGACAGAACACTGAAGCTTTCTTT.

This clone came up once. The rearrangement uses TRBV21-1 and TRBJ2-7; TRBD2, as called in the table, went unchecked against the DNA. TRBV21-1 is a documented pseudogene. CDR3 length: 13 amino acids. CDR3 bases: TGTGCCAGCAGCAAAGACCTATCCTACGAGCAGTACTTC. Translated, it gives CASSKDLSYEQYF.

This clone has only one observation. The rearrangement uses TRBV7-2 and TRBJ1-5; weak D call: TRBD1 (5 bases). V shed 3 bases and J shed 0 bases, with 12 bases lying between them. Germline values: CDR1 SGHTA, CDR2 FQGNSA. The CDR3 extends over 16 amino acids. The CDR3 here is CASSLGVLYSNQPQHF. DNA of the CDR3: TGTGCCAGCAGCTTGGGGGTTTTATATAGCAATCAGCCCCAGCATTTT.

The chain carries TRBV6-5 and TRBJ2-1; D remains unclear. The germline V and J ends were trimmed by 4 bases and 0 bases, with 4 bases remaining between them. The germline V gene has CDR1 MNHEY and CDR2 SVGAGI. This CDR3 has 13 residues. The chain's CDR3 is CASSSGSYNEQFF. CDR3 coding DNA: TGTGCCAGCAGTTCCGGCTCCTACAATGAGCAGTTCTTC.

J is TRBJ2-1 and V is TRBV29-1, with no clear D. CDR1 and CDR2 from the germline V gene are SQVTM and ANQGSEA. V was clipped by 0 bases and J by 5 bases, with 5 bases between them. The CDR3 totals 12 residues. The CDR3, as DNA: TGCAGCGTTGAAGATTGGCACAATGAGCAGTTCTTC. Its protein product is CSVEDWHNEQFF.

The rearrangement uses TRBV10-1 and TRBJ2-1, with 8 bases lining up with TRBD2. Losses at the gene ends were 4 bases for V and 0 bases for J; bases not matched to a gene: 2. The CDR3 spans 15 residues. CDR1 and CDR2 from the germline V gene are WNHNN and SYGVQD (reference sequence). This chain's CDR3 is CASSAGGSSYNEQFF. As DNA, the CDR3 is TGCGCCAGCAGTGCGGGGGGGAGCTCCTACAATGAGCAGTTCTTC.

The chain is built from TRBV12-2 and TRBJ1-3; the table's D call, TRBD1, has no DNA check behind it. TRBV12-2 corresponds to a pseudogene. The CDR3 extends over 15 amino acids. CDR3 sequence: CASRLTGGAGNTIYF. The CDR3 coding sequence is TGTGCAAGTCGCTTGACAGGGGGCGCTGGAAACACCATATATTTT.

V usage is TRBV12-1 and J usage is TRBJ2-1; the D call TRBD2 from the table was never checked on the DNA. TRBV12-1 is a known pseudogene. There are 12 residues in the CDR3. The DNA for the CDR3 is TGTGCCAGCAGCTGGACTAGCGGGGAGCAGTTCTTC. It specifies CASSWTSGEQFF.

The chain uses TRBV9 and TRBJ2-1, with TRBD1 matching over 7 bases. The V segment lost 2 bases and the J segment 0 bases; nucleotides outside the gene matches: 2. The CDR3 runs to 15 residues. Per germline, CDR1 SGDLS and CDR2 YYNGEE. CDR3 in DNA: TGTGCCAGCAGCGTGGGACAGAGCTCCTACAATGAGCAGTTCTTC. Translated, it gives CASSVGQSSYNEQFF. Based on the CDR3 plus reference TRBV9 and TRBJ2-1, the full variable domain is DSGVTQTPKHLITATGQRVTLRCSPRSGDLSVYWYQQSLDQGLQFLIQYYNGEERAKGNILERFSAQQFPDLHSELNLSSLELGDSALYFCASSVGQSSYNEQFFGPGTRLTVL.

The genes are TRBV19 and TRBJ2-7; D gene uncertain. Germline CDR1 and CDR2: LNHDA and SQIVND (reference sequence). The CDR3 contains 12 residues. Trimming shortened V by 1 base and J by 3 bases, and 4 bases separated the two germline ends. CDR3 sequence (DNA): TGTGCCAGTAGTATAGGGGGCTACGAGCAGTACTTC. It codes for CASSIGGYEQYF.

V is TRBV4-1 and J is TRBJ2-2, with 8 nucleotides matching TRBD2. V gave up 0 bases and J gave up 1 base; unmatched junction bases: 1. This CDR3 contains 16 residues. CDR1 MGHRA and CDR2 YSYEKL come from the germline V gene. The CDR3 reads CASSQDLAGNTGELFF. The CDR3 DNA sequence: TGCGCCAGCAGCCAAGATCTAGCGGGGAACACCGGGGAGCTGTTTTTT.

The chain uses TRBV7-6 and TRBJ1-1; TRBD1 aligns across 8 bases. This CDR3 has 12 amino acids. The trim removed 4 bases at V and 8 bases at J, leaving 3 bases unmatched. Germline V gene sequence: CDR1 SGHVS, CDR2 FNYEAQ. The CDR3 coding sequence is TGTGCCAGCAGCTGGCGGACAGGGGAAGCTTTCTTT. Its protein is CASSWRTGEAFF.

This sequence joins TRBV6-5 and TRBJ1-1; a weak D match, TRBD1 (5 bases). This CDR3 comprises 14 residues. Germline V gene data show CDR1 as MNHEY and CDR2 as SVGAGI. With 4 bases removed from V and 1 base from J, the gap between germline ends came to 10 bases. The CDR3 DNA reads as TGTGCCAGCAGTTTACGGGACGCGAACACTGAAGCTTTCTTT. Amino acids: CASSLRDANTEAFF.

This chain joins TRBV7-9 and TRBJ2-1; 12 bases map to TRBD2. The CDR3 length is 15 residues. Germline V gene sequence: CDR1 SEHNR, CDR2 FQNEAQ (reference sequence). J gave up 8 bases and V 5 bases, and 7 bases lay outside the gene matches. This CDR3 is CASSPQLAGGDEQFF. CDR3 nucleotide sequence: TGTGCCAGCAGCCCCCAACTAGCGGGGGGCGATGAGCAGTTCTTC.

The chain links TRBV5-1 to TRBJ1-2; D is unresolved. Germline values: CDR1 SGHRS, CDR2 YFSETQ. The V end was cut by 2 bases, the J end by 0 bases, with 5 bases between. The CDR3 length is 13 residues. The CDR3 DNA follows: TGCGCCAGCAGCTTACCCACTAACTATGGCTACACCTTC. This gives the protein CASSLPTNYGYTF.

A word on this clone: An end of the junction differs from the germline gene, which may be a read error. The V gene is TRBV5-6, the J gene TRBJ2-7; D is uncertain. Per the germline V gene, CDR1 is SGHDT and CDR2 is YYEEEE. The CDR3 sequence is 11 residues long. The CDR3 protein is CASSVQYEQHF. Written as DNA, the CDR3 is TGTGCCAGCAGCGTACAATACGAGCAGCACTTC.

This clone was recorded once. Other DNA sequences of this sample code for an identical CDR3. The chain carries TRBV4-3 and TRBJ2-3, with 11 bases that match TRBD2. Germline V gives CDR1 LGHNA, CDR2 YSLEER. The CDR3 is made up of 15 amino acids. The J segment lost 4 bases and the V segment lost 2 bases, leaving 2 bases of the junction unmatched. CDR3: CASSQTSGGPDTQYF. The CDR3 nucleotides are TGCGCCAGCAGCCAAACTAGCGGGGGCCCAGATACGCAGTATTTT.

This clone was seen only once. The CDR3 is CASSISGASYNEQFF. The CDR3 nucleotides are TGCGCCAGCAGTATTAGCGGGGCCTCCTACAATGAGCAGTTCTTC. V and J are TRBV10-2 and TRBJ2-1, with TRBD2 matching 8 bases. CDR1 and CDR2 (germline): WSHSY, SAAADI. CDR3 length equals 15 residues. V lost 5 bases to trimming and J lost 0 bases; unmatched junction nucleotides: 3.

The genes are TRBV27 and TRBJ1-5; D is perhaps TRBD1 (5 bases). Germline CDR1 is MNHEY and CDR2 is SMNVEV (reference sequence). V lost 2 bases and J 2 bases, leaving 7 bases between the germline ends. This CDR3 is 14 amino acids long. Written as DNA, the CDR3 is TGTGCCAGCAGTTTAATAGGGGGCAATCAGCCCCAGCATTTT. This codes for CASSLIGGNQPQHF.